Listed here is a single TCR beta chain. The data were taken from a study of PD-L1 blockade in urothelial cancer. For the study at large: T cell content in blood samples showed a median of around 150,000.

The germline V gene encodes CDR1 SGDLS and CDR2 YYNGEE. Trimming cost V 6 bases and J 8 bases, with 18 bases left between them. This CDR3 is 14 amino acids long. Sequenced by immunoSEQ multiplex PCR; TCRdb stores in-frame clones only, minus some. Among more than 95,000 clones, 85% to 90% were seen once, and the ten largest hold around 1.7%. The sample's time point: peripheral blood 6 weeks after treatment start. This sequence joins TRBV9 and TRBJ2-1; the D is unclear. The TCR sequence derives from a man aged 60 to 75 with urothelial cancer. Source: PBMCs, taken around atezolizumab (anti-PD-L1) treatment. CDR3 coding DNA: TGTGCCAGCACCCCGTATATAGCTCTCGATGAGCAGTTCTTC. Residues: CASTPYIALDEQFF.